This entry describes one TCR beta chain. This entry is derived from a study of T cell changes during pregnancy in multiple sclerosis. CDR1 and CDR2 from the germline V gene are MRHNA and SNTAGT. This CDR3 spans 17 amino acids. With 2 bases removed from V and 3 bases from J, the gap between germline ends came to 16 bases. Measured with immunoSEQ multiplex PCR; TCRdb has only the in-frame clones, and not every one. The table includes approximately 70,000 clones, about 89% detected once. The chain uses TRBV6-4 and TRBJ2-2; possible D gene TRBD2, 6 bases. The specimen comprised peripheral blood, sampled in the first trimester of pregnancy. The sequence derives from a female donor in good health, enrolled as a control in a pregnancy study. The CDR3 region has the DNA TGTGCCAGCAGTGACCCGTTTGCGGGGTTTGACACCGGGGAGCTGTTTTTT. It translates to CASSDPFAGFDTGELFF.